This T cell receptor (beta chain) emerged from a study of blood T cell repertoires in COVID-19. The CDR3 contains 15 residues. Germline assignment: CDR1 SGDLS and CDR2 YYNGEE. Losses at the gene ends were 4 bases for V and 7 bases for J; bases not matched to a gene: 10. Method: immunoSEQ multiplex PCR; TCRdb's copy keeps in-frame clones and lacks some. The table records about 360,000 clones, around nine tenths of them present only once. V and J are TRBV9 and TRBJ2-2, with 7 bases lining up with TRBD1. The TCR sequence derives from a human donor in a cohort sampled during active COVID-19. The sample consisted of peripheral blood. The CDR3: CASSLRQGRGGELFF. Here the CDR3 DNA reads TGTGCCAGCAGCCTTCGACAGGGTCGGGGCGGGGAGCTGTTTTTT. Together with reference TRBV9 and TRBJ2-2, the CDR3 gives the full variable domain: DSGVTQTPKHLITATGQRVTLRCSPRSGDLSVYWYQQSLDQGLQFLIQYYNGEERAKGNILERFSAQQFPDLHSELNLSSLELGDSALYFCASSLRQGRGGELFFGEGSRLTVL.